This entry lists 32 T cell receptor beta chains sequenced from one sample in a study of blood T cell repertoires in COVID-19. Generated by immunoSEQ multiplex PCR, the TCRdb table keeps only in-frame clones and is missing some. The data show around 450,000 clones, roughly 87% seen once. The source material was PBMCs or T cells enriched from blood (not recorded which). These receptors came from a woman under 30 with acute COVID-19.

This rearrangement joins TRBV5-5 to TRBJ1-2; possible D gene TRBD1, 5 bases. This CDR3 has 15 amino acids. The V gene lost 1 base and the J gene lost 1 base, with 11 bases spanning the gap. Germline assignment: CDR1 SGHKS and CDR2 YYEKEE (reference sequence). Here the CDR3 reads CASSLKDRINYGYTF. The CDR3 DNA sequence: TGTGCCAGCAGCTTGAAAGACAGAATTAACTATGGCTACACCTTC.

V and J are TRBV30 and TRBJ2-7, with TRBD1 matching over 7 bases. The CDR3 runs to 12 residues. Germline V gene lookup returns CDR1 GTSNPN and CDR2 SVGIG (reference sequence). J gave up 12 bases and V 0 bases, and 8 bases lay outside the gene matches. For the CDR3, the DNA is TGTGCCTGGAGTGTAACGGGACAGTATCTGTACTTC. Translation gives CAWSVTGQYLYF.

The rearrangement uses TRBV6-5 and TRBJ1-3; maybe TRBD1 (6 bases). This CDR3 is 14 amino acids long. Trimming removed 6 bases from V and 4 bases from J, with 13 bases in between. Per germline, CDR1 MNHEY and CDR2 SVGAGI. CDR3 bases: TGTGCCAGCAGGGGGACATCGGGCGGAAACACCATATATTTT. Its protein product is CASRGTSGGNTIYF.

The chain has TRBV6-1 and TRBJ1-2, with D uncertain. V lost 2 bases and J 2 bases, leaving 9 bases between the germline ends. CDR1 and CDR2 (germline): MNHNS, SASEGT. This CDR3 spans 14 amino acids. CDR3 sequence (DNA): TGTGCCAGCAGTGAAAGGACTGACAACTATGGCTACACCTTC. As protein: CASSERTDNYGYTF.

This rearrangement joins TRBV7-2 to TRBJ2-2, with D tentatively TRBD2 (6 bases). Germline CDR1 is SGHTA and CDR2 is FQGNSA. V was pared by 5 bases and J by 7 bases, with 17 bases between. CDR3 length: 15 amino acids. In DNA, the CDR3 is TGTGCCAGCAGCCCCAGAGCGGGTCGTGGCGGGGAGCTGTTTTTT. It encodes CASSPRAGRGGELFF.

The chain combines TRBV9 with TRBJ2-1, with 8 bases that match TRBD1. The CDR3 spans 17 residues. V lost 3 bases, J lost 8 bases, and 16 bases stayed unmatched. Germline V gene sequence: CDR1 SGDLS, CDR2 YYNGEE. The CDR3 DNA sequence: TGTGCCAGCAGCGAGGGAATCGACGGACAGGGTCTGGATGAGCAGTTCTTC. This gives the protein CASSEGIDGQGLDEQFF.

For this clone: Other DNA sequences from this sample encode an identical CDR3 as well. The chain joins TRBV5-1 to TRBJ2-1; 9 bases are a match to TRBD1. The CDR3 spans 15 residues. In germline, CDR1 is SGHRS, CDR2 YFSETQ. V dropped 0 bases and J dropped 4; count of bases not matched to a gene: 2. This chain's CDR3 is CASSLGQGVYNEQFF. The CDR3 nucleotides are TGCGCCAGCAGCTTGGGACAGGGGGTTTACAATGAGCAGTTCTTC. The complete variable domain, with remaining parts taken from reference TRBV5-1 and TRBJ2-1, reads KAGVTQTPRYLIKTRGQQVTLSCSPISGHRSVSWYQQTPGQGLQFLFEYFSETQRNKGNFPGRFSGRQFSNSRSEMNVSTLELGDSALYLCASSLGQGVYNEQFFGPGTRLTVL.

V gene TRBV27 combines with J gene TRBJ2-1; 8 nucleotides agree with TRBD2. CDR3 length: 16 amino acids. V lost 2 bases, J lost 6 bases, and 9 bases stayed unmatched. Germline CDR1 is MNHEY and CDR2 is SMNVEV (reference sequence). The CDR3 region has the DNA TGTGCCAGCAGTTTACTCGGGACTAGTCTGGTCAATGAGCAGTTCTTC. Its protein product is CASSLLGTSLVNEQFF.

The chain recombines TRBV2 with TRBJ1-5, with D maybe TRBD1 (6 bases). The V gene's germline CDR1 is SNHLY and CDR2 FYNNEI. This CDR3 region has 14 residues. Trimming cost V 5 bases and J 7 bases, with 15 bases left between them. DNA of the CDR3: TGTGCCAGCAGTTACACAGGGCTCGGGCAGCCCCAGCATTTT. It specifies CASSYTGLGQPQHF.

The CDR3 reads CASSLGGQVPYEQYF. The CDR3 DNA is TGTGCCAGCAGCTTAGGGGGACAGGTACCCTACGAGCAGTACTTC. The rearrangement joins TRBV13 to TRBJ2-7; 8 bases are a match to TRBD1. In germline, CDR1 is PRHDT, CDR2 FYEKMQ (reference sequence). The CDR3 runs 15 residues. After removal of 0 bases from V and 2 bases from J, the junction contained 3 bases not matched to a gene.

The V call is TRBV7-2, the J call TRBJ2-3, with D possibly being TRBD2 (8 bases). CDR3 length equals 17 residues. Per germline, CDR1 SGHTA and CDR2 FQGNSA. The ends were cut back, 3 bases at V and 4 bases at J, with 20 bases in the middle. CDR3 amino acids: CASSLSGSIRGADTQYF. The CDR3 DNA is TGTGCCAGCAGCTTGAGCGGGAGTATCAGGGGGGCAGATACGCAGTATTTT.

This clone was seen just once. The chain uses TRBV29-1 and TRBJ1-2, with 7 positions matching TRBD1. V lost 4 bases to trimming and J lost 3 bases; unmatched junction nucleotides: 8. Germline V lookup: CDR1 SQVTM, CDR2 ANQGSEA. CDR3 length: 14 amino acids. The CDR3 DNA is TGCAGCGTTGGAGTCAGGGGGAAGGACTATGGCTACACCTTC. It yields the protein CSVGVRGKDYGYTF.

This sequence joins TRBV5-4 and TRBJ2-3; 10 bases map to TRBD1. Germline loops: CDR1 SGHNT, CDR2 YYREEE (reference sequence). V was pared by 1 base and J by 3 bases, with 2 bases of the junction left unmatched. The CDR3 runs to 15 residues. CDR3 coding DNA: TGTGCCAGCAGCTTGCGACAGGGGGCAACAGATACGCAGTATTTT. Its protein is CASSLRQGATDTQYF.

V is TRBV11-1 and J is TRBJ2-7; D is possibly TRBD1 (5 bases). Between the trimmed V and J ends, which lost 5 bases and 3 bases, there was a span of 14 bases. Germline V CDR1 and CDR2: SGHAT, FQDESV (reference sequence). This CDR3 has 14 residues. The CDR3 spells CASSIGQGYYEQYF. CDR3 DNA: TGTGCCAGCAGCATCGGGCAGGGATACTACGAGCAGTACTTC.

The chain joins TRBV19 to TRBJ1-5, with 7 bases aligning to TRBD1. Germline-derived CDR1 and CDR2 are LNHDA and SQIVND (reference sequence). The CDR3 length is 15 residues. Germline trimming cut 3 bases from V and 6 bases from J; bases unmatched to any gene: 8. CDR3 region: CASSITGQSSQPQHF. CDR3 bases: TGTGCCAGTAGTATTACGGGACAGTCGAGTCAGCCCCAGCATTTT.

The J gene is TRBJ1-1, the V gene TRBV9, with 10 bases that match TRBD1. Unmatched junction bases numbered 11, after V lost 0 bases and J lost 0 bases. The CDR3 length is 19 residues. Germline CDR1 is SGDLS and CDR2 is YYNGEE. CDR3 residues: CASSVDWGQGPSMNTEAFF. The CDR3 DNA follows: TGTGCCAGCAGCGTAGATTGGGGACAGGGGCCATCAATGAACACTGAAGCTTTCTTT.

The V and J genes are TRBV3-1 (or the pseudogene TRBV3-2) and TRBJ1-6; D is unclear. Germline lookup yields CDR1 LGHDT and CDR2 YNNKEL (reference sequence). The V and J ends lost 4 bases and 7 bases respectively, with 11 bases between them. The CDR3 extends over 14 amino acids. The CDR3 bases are TGTGCCAGCAGCCCCGATTCCGGGAATTCACCCCTCCACTTT. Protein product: CASSPDSGNSPLHF.

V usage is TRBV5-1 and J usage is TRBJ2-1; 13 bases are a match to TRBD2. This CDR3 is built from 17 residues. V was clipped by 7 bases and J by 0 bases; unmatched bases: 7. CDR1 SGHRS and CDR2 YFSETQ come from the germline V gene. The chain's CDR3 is CASSTSGGTSSYNEQFF. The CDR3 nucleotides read TGCGCCAGCTCGACTAGCGGGGGGACGAGCTCCTACAATGAGCAGTTCTTC.

The CDR3: CASSPALLAGGHREQYF. Written as DNA, the CDR3 is TGTGCCAGCAGTCCCGCCCTACTAGCGGGAGGGCATAGGGAGCAGTACTTC. This rearrangement joins TRBV6-2 or TRBV6-3 to TRBJ2-7, with 13 bases matching TRBD2. The germline V gene has CDR1 MNHEY and CDR2 SVGEGT. CDR3 size: 17 residues. After removal of 5 bases from V and 7 bases from J, the junction contained 14 bases not matched to a gene.

CDR3 DNA: TGTGCCTGGACTCCGACAGGGTCCCGCACCATATATTTT. The encoded protein is CAWTPTGSRTIYF. The chain couples TRBV30 to TRBJ1-3, with 7 nucleotides matching TRBD1. The germline V gene has CDR1 GTSNPN and CDR2 SVGIG (reference sequence). The CDR3 runs 13 residues. After removal of 4 bases from V and 9 bases from J, the junction contained 9 bases not matched to a gene.

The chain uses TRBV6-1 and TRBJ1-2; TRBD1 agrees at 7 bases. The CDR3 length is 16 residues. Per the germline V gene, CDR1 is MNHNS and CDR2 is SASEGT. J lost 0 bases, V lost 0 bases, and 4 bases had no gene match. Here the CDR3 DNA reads TGTGCCAGCAGTGAAGCCCGGGGACAGACTAACTATGGCTACACCTTC. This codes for CASSEARGQTNYGYTF.

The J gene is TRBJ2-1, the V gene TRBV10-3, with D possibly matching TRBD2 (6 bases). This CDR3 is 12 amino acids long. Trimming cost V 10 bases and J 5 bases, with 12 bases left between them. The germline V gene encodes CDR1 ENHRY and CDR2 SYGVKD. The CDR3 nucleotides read TGTGCCACAATGCGGGGTGACAATGAGCAGTTCTTC. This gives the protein CATMRGDNEQFF.

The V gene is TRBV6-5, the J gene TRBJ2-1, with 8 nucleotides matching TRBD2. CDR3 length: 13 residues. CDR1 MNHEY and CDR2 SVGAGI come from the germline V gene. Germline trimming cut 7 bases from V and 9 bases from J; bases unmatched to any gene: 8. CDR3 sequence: CASKMVAGSEQFF. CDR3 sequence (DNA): TGTGCCAGCAAAATGGTAGCGGGGAGTGAGCAGTTCTTC.

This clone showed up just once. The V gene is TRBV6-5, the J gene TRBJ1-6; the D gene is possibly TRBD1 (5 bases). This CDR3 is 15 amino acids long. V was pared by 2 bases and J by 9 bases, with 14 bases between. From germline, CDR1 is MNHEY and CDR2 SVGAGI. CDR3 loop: CASSYEQGGVSPLHF. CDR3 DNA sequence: TGTGCCAGCAGTTACGAGCAGGGAGGAGTTTCACCCCTCCACTTT.

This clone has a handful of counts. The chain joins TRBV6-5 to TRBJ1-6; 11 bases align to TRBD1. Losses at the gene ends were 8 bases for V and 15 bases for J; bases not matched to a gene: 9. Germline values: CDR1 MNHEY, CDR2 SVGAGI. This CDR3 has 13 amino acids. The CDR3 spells CASGRDRGTILHF. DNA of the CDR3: TGTGCCAGCGGCCGGGACAGGGGGACGATCCTCCACTTT.

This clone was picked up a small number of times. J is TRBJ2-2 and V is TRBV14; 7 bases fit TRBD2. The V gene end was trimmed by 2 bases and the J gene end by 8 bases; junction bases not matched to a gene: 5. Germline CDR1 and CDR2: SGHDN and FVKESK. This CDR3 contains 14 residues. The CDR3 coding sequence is TGTGCCAGCAGCCAATCTGCGGGAGCTGGGGAGCTGTTTTTT. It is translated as CASSQSAGAGELFF.

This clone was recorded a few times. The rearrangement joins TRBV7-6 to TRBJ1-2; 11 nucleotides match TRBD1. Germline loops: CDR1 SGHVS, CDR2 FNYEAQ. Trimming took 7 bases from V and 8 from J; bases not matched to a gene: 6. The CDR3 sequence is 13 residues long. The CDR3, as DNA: TGTGCCAGCAAGGGACAGGGGGGTAGCGGCTACACCTTC. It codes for CASKGQGGSGYTF.

Written as DNA, the CDR3 is TGTGCCAGCAATCGGTTGATCGCAGAGGGCGAGCAGTACTTC. Protein product: CASNRLIAEGEQYF. This chain uses TRBV2 with TRBJ2-7; D possibly corresponds to TRBD2 (5 bases). Per germline, CDR1 SNHLY and CDR2 FYNNEI. This CDR3 has 14 amino acids. Trimming removed 7 bases from V and 6 bases from J, with 19 bases in between.

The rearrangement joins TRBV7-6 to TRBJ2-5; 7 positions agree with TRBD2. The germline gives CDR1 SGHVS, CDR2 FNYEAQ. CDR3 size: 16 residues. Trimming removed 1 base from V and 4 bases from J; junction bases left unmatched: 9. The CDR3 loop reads CASSLVSAGVGETQYF. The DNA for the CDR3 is TGTGCCAGCAGCTTAGTCTCGGCGGGAGTAGGAGAGACCCAGTACTTC.

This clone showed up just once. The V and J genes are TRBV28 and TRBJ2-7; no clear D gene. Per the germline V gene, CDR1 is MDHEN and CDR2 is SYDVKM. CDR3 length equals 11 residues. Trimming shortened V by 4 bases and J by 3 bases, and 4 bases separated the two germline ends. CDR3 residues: CASSYGYEQYF. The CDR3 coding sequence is TGTGCCAGCAGTTACGGCTACGAGCAGTACTTC.

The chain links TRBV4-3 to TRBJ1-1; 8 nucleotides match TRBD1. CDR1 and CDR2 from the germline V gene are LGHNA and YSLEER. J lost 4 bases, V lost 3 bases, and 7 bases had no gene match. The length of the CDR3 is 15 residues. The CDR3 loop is CASSHLSGGPTEAFF. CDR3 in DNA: TGCGCCAGCAGCCACCTTTCAGGGGGCCCCACTGAAGCTTTCTTT.

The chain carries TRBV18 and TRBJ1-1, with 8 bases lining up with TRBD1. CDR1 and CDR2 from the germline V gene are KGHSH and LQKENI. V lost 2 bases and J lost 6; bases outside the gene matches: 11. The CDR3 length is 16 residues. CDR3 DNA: TGTGCCAGCTCACCAAATACAGGGGGAAGTAGGTCTGAAGCTTTCTTT. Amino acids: CASSPNTGGSRSEAFF.